This T cell receptor beta chain was obtained from a study of beta chain features in type 1 diabetes. Study-wide results and caveats: When Type 1 diabetes patients were examined, their TCRB CDR3s proved moderately but significantly shorter in all four CD4+ subsets.

Every isolated RNA sample was fully reverse transcribed, so sequencing captured expressed TCRB transcripts. Naive, central memory and regulatory T cell samples averaged about 4 million immunoSEQ reads each. Profiled with immunoSEQ multiplex PCR; TCRdb holds only in-frame clones, not every one. The table includes approximately 360,000 clones, around an eighth detected once. The CDR3 is 14 residues long. CDR1 is MNHEY, CDR2 SMNVEV, per germline (reference sequence). V shed 4 bases and J 5 bases; nucleotides not matched to a gene: 4. This clone was counted a few times. The antigen is not known. Every donor provided one heparinised blood draw, which averaged about 116 mL.

The chain joins TRBV27 to TRBJ1-5; 8 positions match TRBD1. Sequencing input: naive CD4+ T cells from blood. This TCR was sampled from a woman aged 18-29 years with type 1 diabetes. CDR3 region: CASSSGQGDQPQHF. CDR3 nucleotide sequence: TGTGCCAGCAGTTCAGGACAGGGAGATCAGCCCCAGCATTTT.